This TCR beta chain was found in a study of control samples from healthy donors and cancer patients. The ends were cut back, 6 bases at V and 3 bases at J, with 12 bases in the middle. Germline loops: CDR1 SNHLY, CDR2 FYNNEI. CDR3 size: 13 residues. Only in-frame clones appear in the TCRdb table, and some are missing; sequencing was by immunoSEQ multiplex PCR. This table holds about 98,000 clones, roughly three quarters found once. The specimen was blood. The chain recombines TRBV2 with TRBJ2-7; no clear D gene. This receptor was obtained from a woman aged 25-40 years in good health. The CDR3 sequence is CASRDGVSYEQYF. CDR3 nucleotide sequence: TGTGCCAGCAGGGACGGAGTAAGCTACGAGCAGTACTTC.